This T cell receptor (beta chain) was recovered during a study of T cell responses to AZD1222 COVID-19 vaccine (dated by TCRdb to 2020 to 2022). In the study overall: TCR sequencing was performed for 230 to 250 trial participants, of whom some 200 were given two doses of AZD1222 and approximately 26 were given two doses of MenACWY control vaccine. Enrollment into the trials was organized by age into subgroups of 18-55, 56-69 and 70-plus years, and those subgroups contained roughly 140, 27 and 60 TCR-sequenced participants, respectively.

The CDR3 regions of human TCRbeta chains were analyzed by immunosequencing. Per the original workflow: Repertoire TCRs were checked for matches against a reference library of SARS-CoV-2-specific TCRs that had been generated using the MIRA antigen-specificity platform. Breadth was defined as the fraction of unique TCRs that were SARS-CoV-2-associated. Depth was defined as the fraction of total T cells that were SARS-CoV-2-associated. Using the MIRA data, each spike-specific TCR was assigned both to the spike region to which the TCR was reactive and to a CD4 or CD8 class. Log10-transformed breadth and depth values were compared by one-way ANOVA with Sidak's multiple comparisons tests. TCRdb limited this immuneACCESS table to in-frame rearrangements with V and J called. A share of clones is missing; checked studies link under half to unresolved V genes, and the rest is unexplained. The V and J calls and clone size were taken over from that table, and D and trimming were inferred from the DNA. The sample table lists roughly 140,000 clones, 88% of them with a count of one. 3% to 3.5% of the sample goes to the ten largest clones.

As regards this clone: Its antigen specificity is not known. No clone much larger than this one lies a single base away; base qualities are absent.

What the research found in general, with its limitations: The 56-69-year group was small, and its depth increase did not reach significance, likely because of low power. Reportedly, almost half of the unique spike-specific TCRs recognized epitopes lying outside the regions that are mutated in the B.1.351 and B.1.1.7 variants. Conclusions about previously exposed vaccinees are limited because only six or seven AZD1222 recipients were SARS-CoV-2 seropositive at baseline. Because no day 14 peak-response samples were available, the repertoires could be characterized only after the peak T cell response. Spike-specific TCR breadth and depth rose significantly after two AZD1222 doses compared with day 0 and with MenACWY recipients. Vaccine-associated CD4 TCRs spanned the whole spike protein, with dominant responses in regions 160-218 and 743-854. Most participants were white British and females outnumbered males, and the authors suggested that clonal diversity may have been underestimated.

Sample time point, as interpreted from the label and publication: baseline before first vaccination. This sample's treatment or condition label indicates: meningococcal conjugate vaccine given as trial control. Samples from vaccinated people were obtained from the UK trials COV001 and COV002, which included a single-blind randomized controlled phase 2/3 trial of AZD1222 (ChAdOx1 nCoV-19) in healthy adults. For TCRbeta chain sequencing, PBMC samples were collected from trial participants at day 0 and at day 28 after the second dose. V and J are trimmed by 6 bases and 3 bases, and the gene matches miss 8 bases of the junction. From its cysteine to its phenylalanine, the CDR3 spans 15 amino acids. The sequence is cut down to CDR3 DNA, 45 bases in frame from base 1. The germline V gene specifies MNHEY as CDR1 and SVGEGT as CDR2.

The TCR originated in an adult in good health. Sequenced material: peripheral blood, taken on day 0 of MenACWY control vaccination. This chain is built from TRBV6-2 or TRBV6-3 and TRBJ2-7; TRBD2 fits 10 bases in the junction. The DNA is TGTGCCAGCAGCTTGCCTAGCGGGAGTCTCTACGAGCAGTACTTC. Its protein product is CASSLPSGSLYEQYF.